The clone carrying this TCR beta chain is deemed large. Its antigen is still unknown. The sample comes from a study of cytomegalovirus exposure and HLA in healthy donors. Study-wide points: The availability of immune exposure information extended only to CMV serostatus. There were fewer than 200 TCR beta chains listed as cytomegalovirus-associated. When analyzed later, a missense DCLRE1C variant was found to be linked to TCR beta V- and J-gene trimming.

The CDR3 spans 15 residues. The germline gives CDR1 MDHEN, CDR2 SYDVKM. Trimming took off 5 bases at V and 8 bases at J, with 19 bases between the two ends. The PCR employed 60 Vbeta primers together with 13 Jbeta primers. TCRdb keeps only in-frame clones here, not all; method: immunoSEQ multiplex PCR. This sample has hundreds of thousands of clones; around 76% occur once, and the top ten carry 6%. The chain has TRBV28 and TRBJ1-3, with a weak D call TRBD1 (6 bases). The origin of this receptor is a man aged 35 to 55 in good health and CMV-seropositive. Source material: PBMCs. The chain's CDR3 is CASSTNPGVGDTIYF. DNA of the CDR3: TGTGCCAGCAGTACCAATCCAGGGGTAGGGGACACCATATATTTT.